This is a list of T cell receptor beta chains from one sample in a study of T-cell memory formation after mild COVID-19. TCRdb redid the calling of the 5' RACE reads with MiXCR, one entry per CDR3 protein. The sample has about 250,000 distinct CDR3 sequences, about a sixth seen once. The material sequenced was PBMCs or a T cell subset sorted from them (not recorded which). Receptors were obtained from a man aged 18 to 35 who had mild COVID-19 (a few samples of this study predate the infection). Cell type and time point are not known. The CDR3 runs from the conserved cysteine through the conserved F or W. A D gene is named only where the DNA matches it firmly. Clone size is not always given. Where it is, it says once, few, many or a class for expanded clones.

d_call	v_call	j_call	clone_size	cdr3_aa	cdr3_nt
TRBD1	TRBV6-6	TRBJ1-5	-	CASRGQGATQPQHF	TGTGCCAGCAGGGGACAGGGGGCGACGCAGCCCCAGCATTTT
-	TRBV7-9	TRBJ1-2	-	CASSSTGFDGYTF	TGTGCCAGCAGCTCGACAGGTTTTGATGGCTACACCTTC
-	TRBV5-1	TRBJ2-3	few	CASSLVVGSASTDTQYF	TGCGCCAGCAGCTTGGTAGTGGGGTCTGCTAGCACAGATACGCAGTATTTT
-	TRBV19	TRBJ1-4	-	CASSPKTRIANEKLFF	TGTGCCAGTAGTCCTAAGACCCGGATCGCTAATGAAAAACTGTTTTTT
-	TRBV20-1	TRBJ2-7	few	CSAQGPLEQYF	TGCAGTGCCCAAGGACCTCTCGAGCAGTACTTC
-	TRBV18	TRBJ1-1	few	CASSPRPRANTEAFF	TGTGCCAGCTCACCAAGGCCGAGAGCGAACACTGAAGCTTTCTTT
TRBD1	TRBV5-4	TRBJ2-2	-	CASSSWDSTGELFF	TGTGCCAGCAGCTCATGGGACAGCACCGGGGAGCTGTTTTTT
TRBD1	TRBV4-3	TRBJ1-5	-	CASSQAGGVNQPQHF	TGCGCCAGCAGCCAAGCAGGGGGCGTCAATCAGCCCCAGCATTTT
-	TRBV12-3/TRBV12-4	TRBJ1-4	-	CASNKGGGNKKLFF	TGTGCCAGCAACAAAGGGGGTGGGAATAAAAAACTGTTTTTT
-	TRBV7-2	TRBJ1-2	-	CASKPRGGATYGYTF	TGTGCCAGCAAACCCCGGGGGGGGGCCACCTATGGCTACACCTTC
-	TRBV5-1	TRBJ2-3	few	CASSLELTSADTQYF	TGCGCCAGCAGCTTGGAACTAACTTCTGCAGATACGCAGTATTTT
-	TRBV7-9	TRBJ2-1	-	CASSPREAYNEQFF	TGTGCCAGCAGTCCGCGTGAGGCCTACAATGAGCAGTTCTTC
-	TRBV28	TRBJ1-2	few	CPSTLWGSGYTF	TGTCCCAGCACCCTCTGGGGGTCCGGCTACACCTTC
TRBD1	TRBV24-1	TRBJ1-5	-	CATSDPRTGGNQPQHF	TGTGCCACCAGTGATCCCCGGACAGGGGGCAATCAGCCCCAGCATTTT
TRBD2	TRBV5-4	TRBJ2-4	few	CASSLGQGGGRNIQYF	TGTGCCAGCAGCTTGGGTCAGGGTGGCGGGAGAAACATTCAGTACTTC
-	TRBV27	TRBJ2-3	few	CASSFRGIPSTDTQYF	TGTGCCAGCAGTTTTCGTGGGATCCCTAGCACAGATACGCAGTATTTT
TRBD1	TRBV23-1	TRBJ2-2	-	CASSHEPGTGFTGELFF	TGCGCCAGCAGTCATGAGCCCGGGACAGGGTTCACCGGGGAGCTGTTTTTT
TRBD1	TRBV12-3/TRBV12-4	TRBJ2-5	few	CASRPRDRDKETQYF	TGTGCCAGCAGACCCCGGGACAGGGATAAAGAGACCCAGTACTTC
-	TRBV4-2	TRBJ1-2	-	CASSQDRGTYGYTF	TGTGCCAGCAGCCAAGATCGGGGGACCTATGGCTACACCTTC
-	TRBV5-1	TRBJ2-6	few	CASSFEGAGANVLTF	TGCGCCAGCAGCTTCGAAGGGGCTGGCGCCAACGTCCTGACTTTC
-	TRBV12-3/TRBV12-4	TRBJ1-1	-	CASSRDIYTEAFF	TGTGCCAGCAGCCGGGACATCTACACTGAAGCTTTCTTT
-	TRBV2	TRBJ1-1	-	CASSRDPWGTEAFF	TGTGCCAGCAGTCGGGACCCATGGGGCACTGAAGCTTTCTTT
-	TRBV29-1	TRBJ2-3	few	CSIKAGTGADTQYF	TGCAGCATAAAAGCCGGGACCGGGGCGGATACGCAGTATTTT
TRBD1	TRBV6-5	TRBJ1-4	-	CASSYSYRGGGEKLFF	TGTGCCAGCAGTTACTCGTACAGGGGTGGTGGTGAAAAACTGTTTTTT
-	TRBV30	TRBJ2-7	few	CAWRQPYEQYF	TGTGCCTGGAGACAGCCCTACGAGCAGTACTTC
-	TRBV7-8	TRBJ2-5	few	CASRSTAPLAQYF	TGTGCCAGCAGGTCCACAGCGCCGCTGGCCCAGTACTTC
-	TRBV5-1	TRBJ2-2	-	CASSFAGPNTGELFF	TGCGCCAGCAGCTTCGCGGGACCGAACACCGGGGAGCTGTTTTTT
-	TRBV6-2/TRBV6-3	TRBJ1-1	few	CASSYSNYNTEAFF	TGTGCCAGCAGTTACTCAAACTACAACACTGAAGCTTTCTTT
-	TRBV6-1	TRBJ1-1	few	CASSEGRPTEAFF	TGTGCCAGCAGTGAAGGTAGGCCCACTGAAGCTTTCTTT
-	TRBV6-5	TRBJ2-5	-	CASSSSGRGGETQYF	-
TRBD1	TRBV10-2	TRBJ1-5	-	CASSEQGAGNQPQHF	TGCGCCAGCAGTGAACAGGGGGCAGGCAATCAGCCCCAGCATTTT
-	TRBV29-1	TRBJ2-3	-	CSGGGGQSDTQYF	TGCAGCGGAGGGGGGGGACAGTCAGATACGCAGTATTTT
-	TRBV12-3/TRBV12-4	TRBJ2-1	many	CASRAVAYNEQFF	TGTGCCAGCAGAGCGGTAGCGTACAATGAGCAGTTCTTC
-	TRBV5-1	TRBJ2-1	-	CASGPGLAGEFF	TGCGCCAGCGGCCCGGGCCTCGCTGGGGAGTTCTTC
-	TRBV20-1	TRBJ1-4	-	CSALGGRAEKLFF	TGCAGTGCTCTGGGTGGACGCGCTGAAAAACTGTTTTTT
TRBD2	TRBV5-1	TRBJ2-1	many	CASGAGGRYNEQFF	TGCGCCAGTGGAGCGGGGGGGCGATACAATGAGCAGTTCTTC
TRBD2	TRBV5-1	TRBJ2-3	many	CASSLEGAGATDTQYF	TGCGCCAGCAGCTTGGAAGGTGCGGGAGCCACAGATACGCAGTATTTT
-	TRBV5-1	TRBJ1-2	few	CASSSPAQGGYTF	TGCGCCAGCAGCTCTCCGGCCCAGGGCGGCTACACCTTC
TRBD1	TRBV11-3	TRBJ2-1	few	CASSTRTGWNEQFF	TGTGCCAGCAGCACCCGGACAGGGTGGAATGAGCAGTTCTTC
-	TRBV20-1	TRBJ2-7	many	CSAGAPLEQYF	TGCAGTGCTGGGGCCCCGCTCGAGCAGTACTTC
TRBD1	TRBV20-1	TRBJ1-5	few	CSATATGVRHQPQHF	TGCAGTGCTACTGCGACAGGGGTTCGCCATCAGCCCCAGCATTTT
TRBD2	TRBV6-2/TRBV6-3	TRBJ2-2	few	CASRLTSGGSGELFF	TGTGCCAGCAGACTAACTAGCGGGGGTAGCGGGGAGCTGTTTTTT
TRBD1	TRBV12-3/TRBV12-4	TRBJ2-7	few	CASKRQGGYEQYF	TGTGCCAGCAAAAGACAGGGGGGATACGAGCAGTACTTC
TRBD1	TRBV7-2	TRBJ2-4	few	CASSRGGTGNIQYF	TGTGCCAGCAGCCGAGGGGGGACAGGAAACATTCAGTACTTC
-	TRBV18	TRBJ1-1	few	CASSPTAGPEAFF	TGTGCCAGCTCTCCCACCGCGGGCCCTGAAGCTTTCTTT
-	TRBV5-6	TRBJ2-1	-	CASSLVGAQFF	TGTGCCAGCAGCCTCGTAGGGGCCCAGTTCTTC
TRBD1	TRBV20-1	TRBJ2-7	medium-sized	CSARPPNRGPEQYF	TGCAGTGCTAGACCCCCTAACAGGGGTCCCGAGCAGTACTTC
TRBD2	TRBV11-2	TRBJ2-3	-	CASSLERTSGGYTDTQYF	TGTGCCAGCAGCTTAGAGCGGACTAGCGGGGGGTACACAGATACGCAGTATTTT
TRBD1	TRBV28	TRBJ2-6	few	CATGDRASGANVLTF	TGTGCCACCGGTGACAGGGCCTCTGGGGCCAACGTCCTGACTTTC
-	TRBV5-1	TRBJ2-5	many	CASSRDGQETQYF	TGCGCCAGCAGTCGGGACGGCCAAGAGACCCAGTACTTC
-	TRBV4-1	TRBJ2-2	-	CASSQDLVSLLAGELFF	TGCGCCAGCAGCCAAGATCTAGTTAGCCTGTTGGCCGGGGAGCTGTTTTTT
-	TRBV18	TRBJ1-6	many	CASNSGQYNSPLHF	TGTGCCAGCAACTCCGGACAGTATAATTCACCCCTCCACTTT
-	TRBV20-1	TRBJ1-2	-	CSATQIFNYGYTF	TGCAGTGCTACCCAGATCTTCAACTATGGCTACACCTTC
TRBD2	TRBV20-1	TRBJ2-1	-	CSARGGGGANNEQFF	TGCAGTGCTAGAGGAGGCGGGGGGGCCAACAATGAGCAGTTCTTC